Each of the 2 T cell receptor beta chains below was sequenced from the same sample in a study of vaccination and CD4 T cells after COVID-19 (dated by TCRdb to 2021 to 2024). Library creation used PCR. These reads were obtained on an Illumina iSeq 100. At the Johns Hopkins FTIC core, DNA from the cultured CD4+ T cells underwent TCR sequencing with the Oncomine TCR Beta short-read assay. The public sequencing data were trimmed at Q25 with fastp and processed into clonotypes with MiXCR by TCRdb, which kept only in-frame beta chains. Each record represents a unique CDR3 protein, reported with the most common genes and DNA among its rows. This sample is represented by about 16,000 distinct CDR3 sequences; approximately 35% of them were singletons. Roughly 23% of the sample rests with the top ten. The treatment or condition label on this specimen signifies: 10-day PBMC culture with coronavirus spike peptide pools or control peptides (ViraFEST assay).

Their antigens remain unidentified. Specimen: CD4+ T cells from blood, cultured in vitro, collected before SARS-CoV-2 vaccination. These receptors came from a human donor who received a COVID-19 vaccine.

In its sample, this clonotype was seen a few times. The chain employs TRBV12-3 or TRBV12-4 and TRBJ1-2, with 8 bases aligning to TRBD1. V was clipped by 6 bases and J by 4 bases; unmatched bases: 4. The CDR3 consists of 13 residues. CDR3 in DNA: TGTGCCAGCAGCACAGGGGGTGGCTATGGCTACACCTTC. Its protein product is CASSTGGGYGYTF.

This clonotype has more than one count but fewer than ten. The chain links TRBV19 to TRBJ2-5; TRBD2 is a possible D gene (5 bases). Germline V gene sequence: CDR1 LNHDA, CDR2 SQIVND (reference sequence). V was shortened by 3 bases and J by 7 bases, with 12 bases between the two germline ends. The CDR3 extends over 13 amino acids. CDR3 nucleotide sequence: TGTGCCAGTAGTATGCTGGACGCGGGGACCCAGTACTTC. This sequence encodes CASSMLDAGTQYF. Full variable domain (outside the CDR3, taken from reference TRBV19 and TRBJ2-5): DGGITQSPKYLFRKEGQNVTLSCEQNLNHDAMYWYRQDPGQGLRLIYYSQIVNDFQKGDIAEGYSVSREKKESFPLTVTSAQKNPTAFYLCASSMLDAGTQYFGPGTRLLVL.